The sequence of this TCR beta chain was determined in a study of T cells after yellow fever vaccination. As regards this clonotype: What it binds is unknown.

By 5'RACE template switching, TCR cDNA was produced, with a universal primer site and UMIs added in the process. In TCRdb, the 5' RACE reads were re-called with MiXCR into one record per CDR3 protein. Among approximately 550,000 distinct CDR3 sequences listed, less than 20% were seen once. Study-wide findings and caveats: Boosting was followed by the reappearance of most primary-vaccination clones (roughly 96% CD4, about 88% CD8). Relatively few clonotypes were ones that appeared in both CD4 and CD8 compartments. Though weaker, the secondary response peaked faster, on day 5 versus 15.

Looked up from germline, CDR1 is SGHTA and CDR2 is FQGNSA. V shed 4 bases, J shed 0 bases, and the junction held 10 bases outside the gene matches. The CDR3 is made up of 17 amino acids. This receptor was obtained from a man aged 30 to 39 who received the YFV17D yellow fever vaccine. This chain joins TRBV7-2 and TRBJ2-7, with 9 bases aligning to TRBD2. The material sequenced was PBMCs, taken 15 days after the yellow fever booster vaccination. In DNA form, the CDR3 reads TGTGCCAGCAGCTCGACTAGCGGCCTACCATTCTCCTACGAGCAGTACTTC. This sequence encodes CASSSTSGLPFSYEQYF.